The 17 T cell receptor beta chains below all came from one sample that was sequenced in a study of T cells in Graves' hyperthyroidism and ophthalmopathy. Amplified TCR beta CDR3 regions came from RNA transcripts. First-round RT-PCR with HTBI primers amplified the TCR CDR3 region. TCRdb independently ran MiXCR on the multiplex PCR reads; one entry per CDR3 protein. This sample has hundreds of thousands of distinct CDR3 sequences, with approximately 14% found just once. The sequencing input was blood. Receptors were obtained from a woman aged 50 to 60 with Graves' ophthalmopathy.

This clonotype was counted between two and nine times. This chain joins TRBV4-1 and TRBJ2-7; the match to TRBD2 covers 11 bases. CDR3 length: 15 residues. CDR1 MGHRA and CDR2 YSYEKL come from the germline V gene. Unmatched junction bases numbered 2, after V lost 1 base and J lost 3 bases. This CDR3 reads CASSQVLAGVYEQYF. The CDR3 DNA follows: TGCGCCAGCAGCCAAGTACTAGCGGGAGTCTACGAGCAGTACTTC.

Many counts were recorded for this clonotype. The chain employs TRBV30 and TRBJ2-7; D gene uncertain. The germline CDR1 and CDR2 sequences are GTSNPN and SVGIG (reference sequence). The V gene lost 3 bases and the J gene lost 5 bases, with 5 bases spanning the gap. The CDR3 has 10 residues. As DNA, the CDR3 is TGTGCCTGGAGAGGGCACGAGCAGTACTTC. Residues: CAWRGHEQYF.

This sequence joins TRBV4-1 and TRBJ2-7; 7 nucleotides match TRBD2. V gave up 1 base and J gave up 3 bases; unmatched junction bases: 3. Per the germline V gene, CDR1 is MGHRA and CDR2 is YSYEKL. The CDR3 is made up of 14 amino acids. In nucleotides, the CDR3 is TGCGCCAGCAGCCAAGCGGGAGGCGACTACGAGCAGTACTTC. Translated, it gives CASSQAGGDYEQYF.

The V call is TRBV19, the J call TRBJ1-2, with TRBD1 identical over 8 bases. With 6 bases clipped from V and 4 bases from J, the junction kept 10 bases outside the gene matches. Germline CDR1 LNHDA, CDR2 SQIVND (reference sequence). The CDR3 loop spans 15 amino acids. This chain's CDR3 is CASSPTGTGAYGYTF. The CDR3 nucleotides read TGTGCCAGTAGCCCCACCGGGACAGGAGCCTATGGCTACACCTTC.

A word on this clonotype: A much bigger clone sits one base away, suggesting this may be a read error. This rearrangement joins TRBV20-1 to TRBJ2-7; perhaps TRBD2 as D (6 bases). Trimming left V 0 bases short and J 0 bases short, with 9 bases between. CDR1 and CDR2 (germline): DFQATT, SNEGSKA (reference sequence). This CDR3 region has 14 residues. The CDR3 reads CSAREGGTSYEQYF. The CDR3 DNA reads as TGCAGTGCTAGAGAAGGCGGGACCTCCTACGAGCAGTACTTC.

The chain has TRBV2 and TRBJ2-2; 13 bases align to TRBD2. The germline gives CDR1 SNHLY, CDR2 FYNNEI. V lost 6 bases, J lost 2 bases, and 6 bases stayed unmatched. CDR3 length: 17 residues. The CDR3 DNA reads TGTGCCAGCAGGGCGGGACTAGCGGGATCAAACACCGGGGAGCTGTTTTTT. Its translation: CASRAGLAGSNTGELFF.

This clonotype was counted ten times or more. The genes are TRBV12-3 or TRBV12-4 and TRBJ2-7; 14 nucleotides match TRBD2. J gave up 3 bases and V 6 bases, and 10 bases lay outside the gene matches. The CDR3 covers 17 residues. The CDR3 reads CASSYGTSGSSSYEQYF. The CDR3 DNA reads TGTGCCAGCAGCTACGGGACTAGCGGGAGTAGTAGCTACGAGCAGTACTTC.

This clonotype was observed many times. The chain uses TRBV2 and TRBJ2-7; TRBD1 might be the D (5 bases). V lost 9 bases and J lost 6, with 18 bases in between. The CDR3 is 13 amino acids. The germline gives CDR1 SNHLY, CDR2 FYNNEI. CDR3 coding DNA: TGTGCCAGTTGGACGCAGGGAAAGGGCGAGCAGTACTTC. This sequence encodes CASWTQGKGEQYF.

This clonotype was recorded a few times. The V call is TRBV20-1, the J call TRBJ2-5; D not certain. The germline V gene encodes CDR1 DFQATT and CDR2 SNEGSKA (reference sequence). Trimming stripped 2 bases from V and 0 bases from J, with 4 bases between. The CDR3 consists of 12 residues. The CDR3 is CSARQNQETQYF. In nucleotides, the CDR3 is TGCAGTGCTAGACAGAACCAAGAGACCCAGTACTTC.

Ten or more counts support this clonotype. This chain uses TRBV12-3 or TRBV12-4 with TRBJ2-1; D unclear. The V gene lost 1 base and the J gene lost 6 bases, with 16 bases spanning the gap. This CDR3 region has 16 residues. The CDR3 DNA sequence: TGTGCCAGCAGTTTAGAGAGAGAAGGGCGAGGCAATGAGCAGTTCTTC. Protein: CASSLEREGRGNEQFF.

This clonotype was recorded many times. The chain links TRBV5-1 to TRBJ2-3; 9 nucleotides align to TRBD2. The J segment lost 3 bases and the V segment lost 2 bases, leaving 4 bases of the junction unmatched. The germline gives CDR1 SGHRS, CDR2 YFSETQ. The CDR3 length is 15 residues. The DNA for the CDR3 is TGCGCCAGCAGCTTTCAAGCGGGAGGAACAGATACGCAGTATTTT. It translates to CASSFQAGGTDTQYF.

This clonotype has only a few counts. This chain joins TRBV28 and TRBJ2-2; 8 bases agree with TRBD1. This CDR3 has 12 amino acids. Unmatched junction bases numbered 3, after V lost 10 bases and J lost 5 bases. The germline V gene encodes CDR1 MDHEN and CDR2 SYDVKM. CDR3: CATRGQTGELFF. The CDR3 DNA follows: TGTGCCACCAGGGGGCAAACCGGGGAGCTGTTTTTT.

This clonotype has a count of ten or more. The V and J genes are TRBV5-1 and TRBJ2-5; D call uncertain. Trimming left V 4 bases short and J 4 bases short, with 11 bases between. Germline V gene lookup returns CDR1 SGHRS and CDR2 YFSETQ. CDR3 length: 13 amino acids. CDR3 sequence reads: CASSRAGLETQYF. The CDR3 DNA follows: TGCGCCAGCAGCCGGGCAGGTTTAGAGACCCAGTACTTC.

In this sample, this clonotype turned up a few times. The CDR3: CASSLQGVKNTEAFF. The CDR3 bases are TGTGCCAGTAGCTTACAGGGAGTTAAGAACACTGAAGCTTTCTTT. This rearrangement joins TRBV19 to TRBJ1-1; maybe TRBD1 (6 bases). CDR3 length: 15 amino acids. The germline V gene encodes CDR1 LNHDA and CDR2 SQIVND (reference sequence). The V and J ends lost 6 bases and 1 base respectively, with 15 bases between them.

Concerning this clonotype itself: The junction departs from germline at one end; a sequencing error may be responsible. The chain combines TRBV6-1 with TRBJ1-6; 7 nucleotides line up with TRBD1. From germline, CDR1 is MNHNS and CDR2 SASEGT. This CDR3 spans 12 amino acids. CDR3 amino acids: CASGDRASPLHF. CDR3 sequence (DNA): TGTGCCAGCGGTGACAGGGCTTCACCCCTCCACTTT.

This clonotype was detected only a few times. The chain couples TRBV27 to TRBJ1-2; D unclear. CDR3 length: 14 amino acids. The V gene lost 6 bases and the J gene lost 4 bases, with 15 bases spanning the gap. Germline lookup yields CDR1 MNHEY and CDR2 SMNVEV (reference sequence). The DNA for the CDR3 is TGTGCCAGCAGCTATAACTTCGGGTCCTATGGCTACACCTTC. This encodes CASSYNFGSYGYTF.

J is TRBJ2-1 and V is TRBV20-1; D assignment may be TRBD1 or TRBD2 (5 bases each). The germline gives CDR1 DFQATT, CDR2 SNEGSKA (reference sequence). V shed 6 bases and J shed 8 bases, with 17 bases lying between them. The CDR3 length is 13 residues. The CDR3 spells CSAKRGTRDEQFF. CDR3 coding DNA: TGCAGTGCCAAACGAGGGACCCGGGATGAGCAGTTCTTC.